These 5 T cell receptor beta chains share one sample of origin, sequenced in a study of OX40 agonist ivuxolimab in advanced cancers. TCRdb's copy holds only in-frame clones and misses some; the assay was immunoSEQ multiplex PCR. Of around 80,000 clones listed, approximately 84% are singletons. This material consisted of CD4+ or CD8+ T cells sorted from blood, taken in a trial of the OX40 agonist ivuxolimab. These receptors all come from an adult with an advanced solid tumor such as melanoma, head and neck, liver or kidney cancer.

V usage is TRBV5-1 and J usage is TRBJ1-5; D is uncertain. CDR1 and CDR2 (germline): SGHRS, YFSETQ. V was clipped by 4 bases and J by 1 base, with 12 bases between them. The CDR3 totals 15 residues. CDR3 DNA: TGCGCCAGCAGCCTGCTCGGAAGAAGCAATCAGCCCCAGCATTTT. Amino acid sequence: CASSLLGRSNQPQHF.

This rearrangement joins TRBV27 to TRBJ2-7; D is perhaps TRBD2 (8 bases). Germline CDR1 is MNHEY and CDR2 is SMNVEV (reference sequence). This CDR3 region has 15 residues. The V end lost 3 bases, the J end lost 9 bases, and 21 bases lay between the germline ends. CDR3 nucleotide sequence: TGTGCCAGCAGTTTTCGGGAGGGGGCTATAATCAGGCAGTACTTC. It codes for CASSFREGAIIRQYF.

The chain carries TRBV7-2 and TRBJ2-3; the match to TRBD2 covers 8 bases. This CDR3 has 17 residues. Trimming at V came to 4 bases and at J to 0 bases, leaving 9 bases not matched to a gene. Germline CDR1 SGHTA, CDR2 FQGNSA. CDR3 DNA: TGTGCCAGCAGCTCCGGGACTAGGGCTCTTAGCACAGATACGCAGTATTTT. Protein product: CASSSGTRALSTDTQYF. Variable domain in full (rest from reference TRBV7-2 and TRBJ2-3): GAGVSQSPSNKVTEKGKDVELRCDPISGHTALYWYRQSLGQGLEFLIYFQGNSAPDKSGLPSDRFSAERTGGSVSTLTIQRTQQEDSAVYLCASSSGTRALSTDTQYFGPGTRLTVL.

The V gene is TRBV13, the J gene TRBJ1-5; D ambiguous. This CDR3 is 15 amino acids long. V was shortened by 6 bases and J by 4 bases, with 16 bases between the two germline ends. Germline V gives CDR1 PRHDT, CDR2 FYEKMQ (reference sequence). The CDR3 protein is CASSPFGWDNQPQHF. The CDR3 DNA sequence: TGTGCCAGCAGTCCATTCGGGTGGGATAATCAGCCCCAGCATTTT.

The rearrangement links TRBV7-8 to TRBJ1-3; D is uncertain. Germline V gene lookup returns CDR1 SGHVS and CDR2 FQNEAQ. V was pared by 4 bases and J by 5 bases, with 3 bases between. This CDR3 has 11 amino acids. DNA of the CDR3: TGTGCCAGCAGCTCCCGAAACACCATATATTTT. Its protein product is CASSSRNTIYF.